This T cell receptor beta chain was profiled in a study of human T cells and chemical hapten exposure. This sample's time point: pre-sensitization, week 0. Treatment: therapeutic diphenylcyclopropenone sensitization with weekly scalp DPC. MiXCR was run by TCRdb on the RACE reads, yielding one entry per CDR3 protein. The sample yields about 98,000 distinct CDR3 sequences, more than 10% seen once. The sequencing here drew on whole blood, taken in connection with sensitization to the hapten diphenylcyclopropenone (DPC). This TCR came from a woman aged 55-69 years with alopecia areata. Some clones in this sample may be carry-over from other donors' samples.

CDR3 in amino acids: CASSLQGFYSYEQYF. In nucleotides, the CDR3 is TGTGCCAGCAGCTTACAGGGCTTTTACTCCTACGAGCAGTACTTC. The chain links TRBV5-4 to TRBJ2-7; D might be TRBD1 (6 bases). Between the trimmed V and J ends, which lost 2 bases and 0 bases, there was a span of 12 bases. The CDR3 totals 15 residues. The germline gives CDR1 SGHNT, CDR2 YYREEE (reference sequence).